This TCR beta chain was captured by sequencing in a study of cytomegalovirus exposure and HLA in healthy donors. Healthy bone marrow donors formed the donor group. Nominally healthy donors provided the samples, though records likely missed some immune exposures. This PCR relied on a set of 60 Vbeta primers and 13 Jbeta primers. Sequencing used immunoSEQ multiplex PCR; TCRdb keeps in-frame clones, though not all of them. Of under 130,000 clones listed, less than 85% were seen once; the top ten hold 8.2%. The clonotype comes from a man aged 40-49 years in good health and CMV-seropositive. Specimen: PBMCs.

The CDR3 sequence is CAISLQGPGNTIYF. CDR3 in DNA: TGTGCCATCAGTCTACAGGGGCCCGGAAACACCATATATTTT. The J gene is TRBJ1-3, the V gene TRBV10-3; 7 bases fit TRBD1. Looked up from germline, CDR1 is ENHRY and CDR2 is SYGVKD. The CDR3 spans 14 residues. V gave up 5 bases and J gave up 4 bases; unmatched junction bases: 5.